This T cell receptor beta chain was captured in a study of cytomegalovirus exposure and HLA in healthy donors (TCRdb year 2017). For the study in its entirety: In an earlier analysis of 550 to 750 of the donors, 276 Gb of sequence data and 117 million unique TCR beta sequences from 180 million or so T cells were reported. To study patterns of TCR occurrence, a later analysis re-analyzed previously published TCR beta repertoires from around 670 donors and added high-resolution HLA genotyping. Rather than drawing on any new phenotypic data, the later analysis identified candidate immune exposures from TCR beta sequences and the way those sequences occurred across donors. Among 300 to 500 genotyped donors of the cohort, an average of approximately 220,000 unique TCR beta nucleotide sequences was sequenced per donor, of which roughly 17% were non-productive. The study used immunosequencing to profile the T cell repertoires of around 600 subjects and linked those repertoires to cytomegalovirus serostatus. The study aimed to test whether signatures of past pathogen exposure could be identified by cataloging public T cell receptors. A later genetic analysis took genome-wide SNP genotypes for about three fifths of the 666 donors and used that subset as a discovery cohort. Besides the first cohort of 666 subjects, a separate validation cohort made up of around 120 different subjects was used. Among the roughly 410 genotyped donors, about 83% belonged to the genetic ancestry cluster associated with self-reported Caucasian donors. An earlier analysis of fewer than 750 of the donors used high-throughput TCR beta sequencing to judge whether each TCR beta V gene segment behaved as functional or pseudogenic. Around 330 gigabases of sequencing data and tens of millions of unique TCR sequences made up an early release that covered nearly 650 HLA-typed donors. About five DR-DQ haplotypes were handled as single units for association and clustering because linkage in the cohort was strong. HLA typing covered class I and class II loci at four-digit resolution. All discovery cohort repertoires had been generated using a single sequencing platform. The number of donors typed differed by locus, with 629-630 for A, B, C, DRB1 and DQB1, over 500 for DQA1, 600 to 610 for DPA1, and around 430 for DPB1. The study combined high-throughput TCR immunosequencing, statistical association of individual TCRs with disease status, and machine learning to predict cytomegalovirus infection status. Donor age, sex, ethnicity and CMV serostatus were compiled together with the repertoire data. The investigation overall reported the following: The cohort was sequenced for TCR beta chains only, and without alpha or paired-chain data the features that could be detected were limited. Roughly uniform sequencing depth across donors was assumed in presence/absence analyses, although this assumption may not hold. Most CMV-associated TCR beta chains appeared to be HLA-restricted in a later analysis, and the HLA associations seemed to be driven largely by CMV exposure. The authors suggested that the approach could potentially be generalized to other disease states and immunological phenotypes. Several of the top co-occurrence clusters appeared to be linked to parvovirus B19, influenza, CMV and Epstein-Barr virus, according to a later analysis. An association between a missense DCLRE1C variant and V-gene and J-gene trimming of TCR beta chains was found in a later genetic analysis and replicated in an independent cohort. Most TCR sequences were observed very rarely across donors, whereas some public TCRs were present in many individuals. In vitro tests confirmed that a few of the cytomegalovirus-associated TCR beta chains recognize cytomegalovirus antigens. A later analysis found that HLA-associated TCR beta chains were more clonally expanded and had lower generation probabilities than equally common non-associated chains. HLA typing was unavailable for some donors at each locus, so association tests used only the typed subset. The study gave a list of more than 150 TCR beta chains associated with cytomegalovirus. In a later analysis, 16,951 TCR beta sequences were associated with specific HLA alleles at a false discovery rate of 0.05. Cytomegalovirus status was reported to be diagnosed by the classifier with high specificity and sensitivity in both the original and validation cohorts. Around 16 rarely observed V segments, including chromosome 9 orphons, were excluded from the earlier analysis of several hundred of the donors because counts were too low. A further reported finding was that TCR beta sequences accurately predicted the HLA-A and HLA-B alleles for most subjects in the first cohort. In a later analysis, the rate of TCR association differed among HLA loci, with DRB1 alleles having the most associated TCRs and HLA-C alleles having the fewest. Broadly in line with IMGT annotations, most TCR beta V segments showed up in productive rearrangements about 87% or about 30% of the time in an earlier analysis of approximately 640 of the donors. Linkage disequilibrium might explain the correlated functional status among segregating V segments, but an unknown experimental factor could not be ruled out. When HLA alleles, especially DR and DQ, strongly co-occurred, TCR associations were difficult to assign to individual alleles. Immune exposure information for the cohort was limited to CMV serostatus. Some IMGT-functional V segments, including TRBV6-2 and TRBV6-3, could not be told apart with the 87-base-pair reads, so those segments were excluded. Compared with the 666-donor mean, donors in an Asian-associated ancestry cluster had fewer N-insertions in productive TCRs, according to a later genetic analysis. A cluster of highly shared sequence variants was judged likely to represent a technical artifact of the sequencing pipeline.

In the case of this clone: Its antigen has not been determined. No base quality values were provided; no much bigger clone lies one nucleotide off.

From its cysteine to its phenylalanine, the CDR3 spans 17 amino acids. Left in the record is the CDR3 DNA by itself, 51 bases read in frame from the first base. CDR1 and CDR2 were assigned from the germline V gene as MGHRA and YSYEKL. Trimming removed 4 bases from V and 0 bases from J, leaving 16 bases between the germline ends. The cohort was made up of 666 healthy bone marrow donors. Cohort members were all nominally healthy when sampled, although unrecorded immune exposures were likely present. The donor was CMV seropositive and belonged to the group of 250 to 300 seropositive cohort members. A peripheral blood sample was provided by each donor, and peripheral blood mononuclear cells were used for TCR beta sequencing. The Qiagen DNeasy Blood Extraction Kit was used to extract genomic DNA from the blood cell samples. Libraries were made using the immunoSEQ multiplex PCR assay. For the multiplex PCR, a mixture combining 60 forward primers for TCR Vbeta segments and 13 reverse primers for TCR Jbeta segments was used. A multiplex PCR assay on genomic DNA amplified the CDR3 region of rearranged TCR beta genes. On the Illumina HiSeq System, the amplified TCR beta libraries were sequenced as 87-base-pair reads. The study's processing was this. Across the 640 or so repertoires, a later analysis counted approximately 75 million unique TCR beta chains, around 10 million of which were shared by at least two donors. Raw reads were error-corrected and collapsed into unique sequences by a nearest-neighbor algorithm in which closely related sequences were merged to remove PCR and sequencing errors. To assign V, D and J gene segments, CDR3 sequences were aligned to IMGT reference sequences. For a sequence to be retained, at least a six-nucleotide match to both a V gene segment and a J gene segment was required. A rearrangement counted as productive if the CDR3 had no stop codons and remained in frame with V and J, and every other rearrangement counted as non-productive. CDR3 was defined by IMGT convention, running from the second conserved V-encoded cysteine to the conserved J-encoded phenylalanine. The earlier analysis of roughly 590 of the donors excluded sequences that lacked an unambiguous match to a single V gene segment. An earlier analysis of 587 of the donors classified V segments as functional when productive rearrangements were above 56.7% and as segregating when the standard deviation between donors was above 5%. A statistical classification framework was built for diagnosing cytomegalovirus status from the catalog of TCR beta chain sequences. In a later analysis, V and J genes were assigned by comparing TCR nucleotide sequences against IMGT/GENE-DB human TR gene sequences. The TCRdist pipeline was used in a later analysis to assign CDR3 sequences and most-parsimonious VDJ recombination scenarios. In a later analysis, each TCR beta chain was defined by its CDR3 amino acid sequence together with its V-gene family, and reads without a unique V-gene family were excluded. A later analysis removed 500 to 650 highly shared, low-generation-probability nucleotide sequences to deal with suspected cross-contamination and a sequencing artifact. A later analysis calculated a clonal expansion index for each public chain from normalized within-repertoire ranks of inferred template counts. Generation probabilities in a later analysis came from a VDJ recombination model fitted to out-of-frame rearrangements, and those results were checked against IGoR. In a later analysis, hypergeometric tests were used to score TCR-TCR, TCR-HLA and TCR-CMV co-occurrence, with a repertoire-size bias correction applied to TCR pairs. To estimate false discovery rates, a later analysis permuted the HLA or CMV assignments 20 times. A later analysis grouped co-occurring TCRs with DBSCAN, adding TCRdist sequence similarity when clustering within HLA-allele-positive subsets. Repertoires with fewer than 30,000 or more than 120,000 public chains were left out of co-occurrence clustering, as were several repertoires with anomalous nucleotide sharing. Here the immuneACCESS table is served through TCRdb, limited to in-frame sequences with V and J called. Missing clones are a known gap in these copies; in checked studies unresolved V genes cover under half, and the rest lacks a known reason. Clone size and V and J calls were adopted from that table, with D and trimming inferred from the DNA. This sample has around 94,000 clones in its table, and approximately 78% of those were observed once. The ten largest clones add up to approximately 4% of the sample.

The receptor chain draws on TRBV4-1 and TRBJ2-1; TRBD2 is a possible D gene, resting on 6 matching bases. Sequenced input: PBMCs. This TCR derives from a male donor in good health and CMV-seropositive. The DNA reads as follows: TGCGCCAGCAGCCTAGAGGAGGGGCCGAGCTCCTACAATGAGCAGTTCTTC. This codes for CASSLEEGPSSYNEQFF.